The T cell receptor (beta chain) described here comes from a study of brain T cells in children with intractable seizures. With V trimmed by 4 bases and J by 4 bases, 7 bases remained unmatched. Germline CDR1 is LGHDT and CDR2 is YNNKEL (reference sequence). The CDR3 is 15 residues long. Time point denoted: blood from clinic visit 5 months post-surgery; TSC patient then seizure free. The table came from immunoSEQ multiplex PCR; TCRdb's copy has only in-frame clones and leaves some out. The sample includes 300,000 to 400,000 clones, roughly 92% seen only once; the top ten take 5% to 7%. The sequencing here drew on peripheral blood, taken roughly 5 months after surgery. The TCR originated in a boy less than two years old with tuberous sclerosis and intractable seizures. J is TRBJ2-3 and V is TRBV3-1 (or the pseudogene TRBV3-2); 8 bases line up with TRBD2. The CDR3 DNA sequence: TGTGCCAGCAGCCCCGGGGGGGCCTGGGCAGATACGCAGTATTTT. Protein product: CASSPGGAWADTQYF.